The 21 T cell receptor beta chains below come from one sample, sequenced in a study of blood T cell repertoires in COVID-19 (dated by TCRdb to the early 2020s). The library was built by means of the immunoSEQ multiplex PCR assay. TCRdb mirrors the immuneACCESS table, restricted to in-frame sequences. Some clones are absent from its copies; in checked studies, under half trace to an unresolved V gene, and the reason for the others is unknown. The sample yields about half a million clones; 80% to 90% were counted once. 3% to 4% of the sample belongs to the ten largest clones. The sequencing sample was made of peripheral blood. The receptors derive from a human donor in a cohort sampled during active COVID-19.

The chain employs TRBV21-1 and TRBJ2-7; the table assigns TRBD1, which was not confirmed against the DNA. TRBV21-1 is given as a pseudogene. This CDR3 is built from 16 residues. CDR3 sequence reads: CASSKVAQISSYEQYF. The CDR3 nucleotides are TGTGCCAGCAGCAAAGTTGCCCAGATAAGCTCCTACGAGCAGTACTTC.

The CDR3 DNA is TGTGCCAGCAGTATGCCAGGCGCTGGCTACACCTTC. This codes for CASSMPGAGYTF. This sequence joins TRBV25-1 and TRBJ1-2; D is undetermined. The V end lost 5 bases, the J end lost 7 bases, and 11 bases lay between the germline ends. This CDR3 has 12 residues. The germline V gene has CDR1 MGHDK and CDR2 SYGVNS.

The chain links TRBV5-1 to TRBJ2-5; 11 positions agree with TRBD1. J gave up 4 bases and V 2 bases, and 7 bases lay outside the gene matches. The CDR3 consists of 16 residues. Germline V gives CDR1 SGHRS, CDR2 YFSETQ. As DNA, the CDR3 is TGCGCCAGCAGCTTTTTAGGACAGGGGGCCGGAGAGACCCAGTACTTC. Residues: CASSFLGQGAGETQYF.

Only a few counts were recorded for this clone. The gene calls are TRBV14 and TRBJ2-1; 10 bases align to TRBD2. The CDR3 contains 15 residues. After removal of 9 bases from V and 3 bases from J, the junction contained 8 bases not matched to a gene. The V gene's germline CDR1 is SGHDN and CDR2 FVKESK. The CDR3 spells CASEAGTSVYNEQFF. The CDR3 region has the DNA TGTGCCAGTGAAGCCGGGACTAGCGTCTACAATGAGCAGTTCTTC.

J is TRBJ1-2 and V is TRBV4-3, with 10 bases fitting TRBD1. Losses at the gene ends were 0 bases for V and 5 bases for J; bases not matched to a gene: 6. The CDR3 is 16 amino acids. In germline, CDR1 is LGHNA, CDR2 YSLEER. Here the CDR3 reads CASSQEDGTGVYGYTF. The CDR3 DNA reads TGCGCCAGCAGCCAAGAAGACGGGACAGGGGTTTATGGCTACACCTTC.

The rearrangement links TRBV3-1 (or the pseudogene TRBV3-2) to TRBJ1-2; TRBD1 matches at 10 bases. Germline trimming cut 1 base from V and 3 bases from J; bases unmatched to any gene: 2. This CDR3 spans 15 amino acids. CDR1 LGHDT and CDR2 YNNKEL come from the germline V gene (reference sequence). CDR3 bases: TGTGCCAGCAGCCAAGTGGACAGGGGGGACTATGGCTACACCTTC. Its protein product is CASSQVDRGDYGYTF.

This sequence joins TRBV29-1 and TRBJ1-5; 8 bases fit TRBD1. CDR3 length: 13 amino acids. Germline CDR1 SQVTM, CDR2 ANQGSEA. With 4 bases clipped from V and 6 bases from J, the junction kept 5 bases outside the gene matches. The CDR3 is CSVGPGGSQPQHF. The CDR3 DNA reads TGCAGCGTTGGGCCAGGGGGCAGTCAGCCCCAGCATTTT.

The genes are TRBV30 and TRBJ2-3; TRBD2 aligns across 11 bases. Per germline, CDR1 GTSNPN and CDR2 SVGIG (reference sequence). The CDR3 totals 13 residues. The CDR3 sequence is CVSGRASPDTQYF. The CDR3, as DNA: TGTGTTAGCGGGAGGGCCTCCCCAGATACGCAGTATTTT.

The V and J genes are TRBV7-2 and TRBJ2-3; 7 bases map to TRBD2. CDR1 and CDR2 from the germline V gene are SGHTA and FQGNSA. This CDR3 is built from 16 residues. V was pared by 0 bases and J by 3 bases, with 6 bases of the junction left unmatched. In DNA form, the CDR3 reads TGTGCCAGCAGCTTAGCGAACGCGGGAGTAACAGATACGCAGTATTTT. Translating it yields CASSLANAGVTDTQYF.

The V and J genes are TRBV10-3 and TRBJ1-1; D is unclear. This CDR3 spans 17 amino acids. V was shortened by 2 bases and J by 5 bases, with 21 bases between the two germline ends. Germline V gene lookup returns CDR1 ENHRY and CDR2 SYGVKD. The CDR3 reads CAISEGLGRTVRTEAFF. The CDR3 DNA reads TGTGCCATCAGTGAGGGTTTGGGGAGAACAGTTCGGACTGAAGCTTTCTTT.

This clone came up once. This chain joins TRBV7-9 and TRBJ1-2, with 7 bases fitting TRBD1. The V gene end was trimmed by 3 bases and the J gene end by 5 bases; junction bases not matched to a gene: 3. From germline, CDR1 is SEHNR and CDR2 FQNEAQ (reference sequence). CDR3 length equals 13 residues. CDR3 sequence reads: CASSFRGTYGYTF. CDR3 coding DNA: TGTGCCAGCAGCTTCAGGGGGACTTATGGCTACACCTTC.

This chain links TRBV3-1 (or the pseudogene TRBV3-2) with TRBJ2-7; 13 bases line up with TRBD2. The CDR3 spans 18 residues. The germline V gene has CDR1 LGHDT and CDR2 YNNKEL (reference sequence). V lost 4 bases to trimming and J lost 6 bases; unmatched junction nucleotides: 15. CDR3 in DNA: TGTGCCAGCAGCCCTACCCCCGGGACTAGCGGGAACCTGGGCGAGCAGTACTTC. The encoded protein is CASSPTPGTSGNLGEQYF.

The V gene is TRBV29-1, the J gene TRBJ1-2; 11 bases are a match to TRBD1. Germline V gene sequence: CDR1 SQVTM, CDR2 ANQGSEA. The CDR3 totals 12 residues. With 5 bases clipped from V and 8 bases from J, the junction kept 4 bases outside the gene matches. The CDR3 nucleotides are TGCAGCGTTCGGGACAGGGGGGACGGCTACACCTTC. It is translated as CSVRDRGDGYTF.

For the CDR3, the DNA is TGTGCCAGCAGAGGGACAGGGGGCAGCACTGAAGCTTTCTTT. Amino acids: CASRGTGGSTEAFF. This sequence joins TRBV28 and TRBJ1-1; 12 bases fit TRBD1. The CDR3 runs to 14 residues. Germline CDR1 reads MDHEN; CDR2 reads SYDVKM. V gave up 6 bases and J gave up 4 bases; unmatched junction bases: 3.

The V call is TRBV7-2, the J call TRBJ1-1; perhaps TRBD1 as D (5 bases). Trimming left V 2 bases short and J 4 bases short, with 11 bases between. The CDR3 extends over 14 amino acids. Germline CDR1 is SGHTA and CDR2 is FQGNSA. This CDR3 is CASSLLGGGTEAFF. CDR3 DNA sequence: TGTGCCAGCAGCTTACTGGGGGGAGGCACTGAAGCTTTCTTT.

In its sample, this clone was seen once. The CDR3 reads CASSFNRNDGYTF. CDR3 sequence (DNA): TGTGCCAGCAGTTTCAACAGGAATGATGGCTACACCTTC. The chain employs TRBV28 and TRBJ1-2, with D maybe TRBD1 (5 bases). The CDR3 is 13 residues long. The germline V gene encodes CDR1 MDHEN and CDR2 SYDVKM. Trimming pared 3 bases from V and 6 bases from J, leaving 11 bases between.

The genes are TRBV28 and TRBJ1-2; TRBD1 agrees at 8 bases. CDR1 and CDR2 from the germline V gene are MDHEN and SYDVKM. The CDR3 totals 13 residues. With V trimmed by 2 bases and J by 12 bases, 8 bases remained unmatched. In nucleotides, the CDR3 is TGTGCCAGCAGTTTAGGCCGGACAGGGTGGAACACCTTC. Translation gives CASSLGRTGWNTF.

J is TRBJ2-3 and V is TRBV7-9; 11 positions match TRBD2. V lost 5 bases, J lost 2 bases, and 9 bases stayed unmatched. The CDR3 sequence is 17 residues long. Germline V gene sequence: CDR1 SEHNR, CDR2 FQNEAQ (reference sequence). The chain's CDR3 is CASSARLAGPTTDTQYF. CDR3 nucleotides: TGTGCCAGCAGCGCGCGACTAGCGGGGCCGACCACAGATACGCAGTATTTT.

This chain connects TRBV2 to TRBJ2-7; the D gene is possibly TRBD2 (6 bases). Germline-derived CDR1 and CDR2 are SNHLY and FYNNEI. The CDR3 has 16 amino acids. V was pared by 6 bases and J by 6 bases, with 24 bases between. CDR3 region: CASSLRKGSTGGEQYF. CDR3 DNA sequence: TGTGCCAGCAGCCTTCGTAAGGGGTCCACCGGGGGCGAGCAGTACTTC.

This clone was seen a handful of times. The CDR3 bases are TGTGCCAGCAGCCCACAGGGGAATCAGCCCCAGCATTTT. Encoded protein: CASSPQGNQPQHF. The genes are TRBV7-3 and TRBJ1-5; 7 nucleotides match TRBD1. In germline, CDR1 is SGHTA, CDR2 FQGTGA. Unmatched junction bases numbered 2, after V lost 5 bases and J lost 4 bases. This CDR3 is built from 13 residues.

This clone was picked up a small number of times. The chain carries TRBV5-4 and TRBJ1-1; no clear D. With 0 bases removed from V and 7 bases from J, the gap between germline ends came to 10 bases. In germline, CDR1 is SGHNT, CDR2 YYREEE (reference sequence). This CDR3 is built from 13 residues. CDR3 in amino acids: CASSLGLRLEAFF. CDR3 DNA sequence: TGTGCCAGCAGCTTGGGTTTGAGGCTTGAAGCTTTCTTT.